This TCR beta chain appears in the sequencing data of a study of blood T cell repertoires in COVID-19. In the study overall: The United States, Italy and Spain were the sources of the acute and convalescent COVID-19 samples.

Sequencing used immunoSEQ multiplex PCR; TCRdb keeps in-frame clones, though not all of them. The table lists about 240,000 clones, around 82% of them singletons, with 3% to 4% in the top ten. The V gene end was trimmed by 4 bases and the J gene end by 5 bases; junction bases not matched to a gene: 7. Per germline, CDR1 SGHTA and CDR2 FQGNSA. This CDR3 has 14 residues. The rearrangement joins TRBV7-2 to TRBJ2-5, with 7 bases lining up with TRBD2. The receptor comes from a woman between 35 and 50 years old who had been exposed to COVID-19. The specimen was PBMCs or T cells enriched from blood (not recorded which). The CDR3 sequence is CASSSGGGVETQYF. CDR3 bases: TGTGCCAGCAGCTCGGGCGGGGGAGTGGAGACCCAGTACTTC.